The sequence of this T cell receptor (beta chain) was determined in a study of a mutant IDH1 vaccine in newly diagnosed glioma. Study in general: There were approximately 60% males and approximately 38% females among treated patients, whose mean age was approximately 38 years. Earlier therapy was either radiotherapy, temozolomide, or both, and most got both.

The germline V gene has CDR1 MNHEY and CDR2 SVGAGI. The CDR3 extends over 15 amino acids. With 5 bases clipped from V and 1 base from J, the junction kept 7 bases outside the gene matches. Study findings and constraints: Top peripheral T cell clonotype shifts appeared unrelated to pseudoprogression.

Documented time point: baseline, week 1 (first vaccination visit). Treatment of the sample: pre-vaccination baseline after standard-of-care therapy. Assay used: immunoSEQ multiplex PCR; TCRdb lists only in-frame clones, some missing. The table shows about 96,000 clones, with 80% occurring only once. Notes on this clone: Antigen: not known.

The genes are TRBV6-5 and TRBJ2-7, with 8 bases that match TRBD1. Sequencing was performed on PBMCs, taken from a glioma patient treated with radiotherapy, temozolomide or both. This receptor was identified in a man between 40 and 49 years old with glioma. The CDR3 nucleotides are TGTGCCAGCAGTCCGCCGACAGGGGAGTCCTACGAGCAGTACTTC. Protein product: CASSPPTGESYEQYF.